The rows below give T cell receptor beta chains drawn from one sample of a study of CD8 T cells in Susac syndrome. TCRdb re-called the immunoSEQ multiplex PCR reads through MiXCR, storing one row per CDR3 protein. The data contain under 200,000 distinct CDR3 sequences, about 95% of them singletons. Sequenced material: CD4+ T cells from PBMCs. These receptors originate from a human donor in good health. Each CDR3 is given with its conserved first and last residue. A D gene is named only where the DNA matches it firmly.

CDR3 DNA: TGTGCCAGCAGCTTCCCAGGATCGAACACCGGGGAGCTGTTTTTT
CDR3 protein: CASSFPGSNTGELFF
D gene: .
V gene: TRBV5-4
J gene: TRBJ2-2

CDR3 DNA: TGCAGTGCTAGAGATAACAGTCAGCCCCAGCATTTT
CDR3 protein: CSARDNSQPQHF
D gene: .
V gene: TRBV20-1
J gene: TRBJ1-5

CDR3 DNA: TGTGCCAGCAGCTTGGGGACAGGGCCTCCCTACGAGCAGTACTTC
CDR3 protein: CASSLGTGPPYEQYF
D gene: TRBD1
V gene: TRBV5-7
J gene: TRBJ2-7

CDR3 DNA: TGTGCCAGCAGCCGGACTAGCGCCCAAGATACGCAGTATTTT
CDR3 protein: CASSRTSAQDTQYF
D gene: TRBD2
V gene: TRBV12-3/TRBV12-4
J gene: TRBJ2-3

CDR3 DNA: TGCAGTGCTGTAGCGGGGGATACAGATACGCAGTATTTT
CDR3 protein: CSAVAGDTDTQYF
D gene: TRBD2
V gene: TRBV20-1
J gene: TRBJ2-3

CDR3 DNA: TGTGCCATCAGTGAGGAGGACAGGGGGCTCAGTTCACCCCTCCACTTT
CDR3 protein: CAISEEDRGLSSPLHF
D gene: TRBD1
V gene: TRBV10-3
J gene: TRBJ1-6

CDR3 DNA: TGTGCCAGCAGTTTATACCTAGGACAGGGCTACGAGCAGTACTTC
CDR3 protein: CASSLYLGQGYEQYF
D gene: TRBD1
V gene: TRBV27
J gene: TRBJ2-7

CDR3 DNA: TGTGCCAGCACAGGGGGCCGAATCTATGGCTACACCTTC
CDR3 protein: CASTGGRIYGYTF
D gene: TRBD1
V gene: TRBV6-5
J gene: TRBJ1-2

CDR3 DNA: TGTGCCAGCAGCTCACAGACCGGACTAGCGGAAGAGACCCAGTACTTC
CDR3 protein: CASSSQTGLAEETQYF
D gene: TRBD2
V gene: TRBV5-4
J gene: TRBJ2-5

CDR3 DNA: TGCAGTGCTTCGGGGGAGCGGGGGGCCCACAATGAGCAGTTCTTC
CDR3 protein: CSASGERGAHNEQFF
D gene: TRBD2
V gene: TRBV20-1
J gene: TRBJ2-1

CDR3 DNA: TGCAGCACCTGGACAGCGAACACCGGGGAGCTGTTTTTT
CDR3 protein: CSTWTANTGELFF
D gene: .
V gene: TRBV29-1
J gene: TRBJ2-2

CDR3 DNA: TGCGCCAGCAGCTTGAGTCCCAGGGAAGAGACCCAGTACTTC
CDR3 protein: CASSLSPREETQYF
D gene: .
V gene: TRBV5-1
J gene: TRBJ2-5

CDR3 DNA: TGCAGTGCTACCCGGGGGGGTCCCTACGAGCAGTACTTC
CDR3 protein: CSATRGGPYEQYF
D gene: TRBD2
V gene: TRBV20-1
J gene: TRBJ2-7

CDR3 DNA: TGCGCCAGCAGCTTGGAGGCACTAGCGGGGGGAGGCATTCAGTACTTC
CDR3 protein: CASSLEALAGGGIQYF
D gene: TRBD2
V gene: TRBV5-1
J gene: TRBJ2-4

CDR3 DNA: TGCAGTGCTAGAGTTCTTAGCGGGGCCCCACGGGATGATACGCAGTATTTT
CDR3 protein: CSARVLSGAPRDDTQYF
D gene: TRBD2
V gene: TRBV20-1
J gene: TRBJ2-3

CDR3 DNA: TGTGCCAGCACTAAGGAGACAGGGGCCTACAATGAGCAGTTCTTC
CDR3 protein: CASTKETGAYNEQFF
D gene: TRBD1
V gene: TRBV7-2
J gene: TRBJ2-1

CDR3 DNA: TGTGCCAGCAGTCCTACAGGGTCCGGGGAGCTGTTTTTT
CDR3 protein: CASSPTGSGELFF
D gene: .
V gene: TRBV3-1
J gene: TRBJ2-2

CDR3 DNA: TGTGCCAGCACTACCGACGCTAGAGAGACCCAGTACTTC
CDR3 protein: CASTTDARETQYF
D gene: .
V gene: TRBV6-2/TRBV6-3
J gene: TRBJ2-5

CDR3 DNA: TGCAGCGTTGGACACAGGGGGGGGATGAACACTGAAGCTTTCTTT
CDR3 protein: CSVGHRGGMNTEAFF
D gene: TRBD1
V gene: TRBV29-1
J gene: TRBJ1-1

CDR3 DNA: TGTGCCAGCCAGACGGACAGTGGAAGAACACCCCTCCACTTT
CDR3 protein: CASQTDSGRTPLHF
D gene: .
V gene: TRBV3-1
J gene: TRBJ1-6

CDR3 DNA: TGTGCCAGCAGTGTAAACAGCTACAATGAGCAGTTCTTC
CDR3 protein: CASSVNSYNEQFF
D gene: .
V gene: TRBV2
J gene: TRBJ2-1

CDR3 DNA: TGTGCCAGCAGTTTGATTAGGTCCTCCTACGAGCAGTACTTC
CDR3 protein: CASSLIRSSYEQYF
D gene: .
V gene: TRBV12-3/TRBV12-4
J gene: TRBJ2-7

CDR3 DNA: TGTGCCAGCAGTCTCCGGGACAGGGGCACAGATACGCAGTATTTT
CDR3 protein: CASSLRDRGTDTQYF
D gene: TRBD1
V gene: TRBV12-3/TRBV12-4
J gene: TRBJ2-3